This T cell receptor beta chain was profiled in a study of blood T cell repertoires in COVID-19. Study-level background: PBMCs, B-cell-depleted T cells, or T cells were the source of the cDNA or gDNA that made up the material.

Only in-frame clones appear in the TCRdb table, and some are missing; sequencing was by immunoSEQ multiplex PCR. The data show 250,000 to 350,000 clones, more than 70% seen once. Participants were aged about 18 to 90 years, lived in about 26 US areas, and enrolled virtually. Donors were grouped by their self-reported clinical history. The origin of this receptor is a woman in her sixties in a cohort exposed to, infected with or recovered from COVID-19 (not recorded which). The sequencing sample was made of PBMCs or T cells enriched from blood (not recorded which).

CDR3 nucleotides: TGTGCCAGCAGCCAGGGAGCCTTTACCGGGGAGCTGTTTTTT. This translates into CASSQGAFTGELFF. The V gene is TRBV3-1 (or the pseudogene TRBV3-2), the J gene TRBJ2-2; possible D gene TRBD2, 5 bases. Trimming left V 3 bases short and J 5 bases short, with 10 bases between. This CDR3 comprises 14 residues. From germline, CDR1 is LGHDT and CDR2 YNNKEL (reference sequence).